This TCR beta chain appears in the sequencing data of a study of control samples from healthy donors and cancer patients. The V end lost 0 bases, the J end lost 0 bases, and 12 bases lay between the germline ends. The CDR3 spans 17 residues. CDR1 is SGHAT and CDR2 is FQNNGV in the germline V gene. Assay: immunoSEQ multiplex PCR; the TCRdb copy retains only in-frame clones and omits some. The data show about 130,000 clones, approximately 94% seen once. This receptor was taken from a man aged 25-40 years in good health. Sequenced sample: blood. The V gene is TRBV11-2, the J gene TRBJ2-1; perhaps TRBD2 as D (7 bases). CDR3 DNA sequence: TGTGCCAGCAGCTTAGACGGCGGGGGCCTCTCCTACAATGAGCAGTTCTTC. Amino acid sequence: CASSLDGGGLSYNEQFF.